The 13 T cell receptor beta chains reported below all come from one sample, sequenced in a study of T cell responses to AZD1222 COVID-19 vaccine. Clones were sequenced by immunoSEQ multiplex PCR, and TCRdb holds only the in-frame ones, with some missing. This table holds roughly 66,000 clones, more than 70% found once. The specimen was peripheral blood, collected 28 days after the second dose of the MenACWY control vaccine. These receptors were obtained from an adult who received the MenACWY meningococcal vaccine as a control.

V gene TRBV6-2 or TRBV6-3 combines with J gene TRBJ1-1, with D maybe TRBD1 (5 bases). Trimming removed 6 bases at V and 1 base at J, with 12 bases between. Germline V lookup: CDR1 MNHEY, CDR2 SVGEGT. The CDR3 loop spans 14 amino acids. CDR3 sequence (DNA): TGTGCCAGCAGCCACCTGGGGGAGAACACTGAAGCTTTCTTT. Protein sequence: CASSHLGENTEAFF.

This clone was found a few times. The CDR3 sequence: CASSELVGVSEQYF. The CDR3 DNA reads TGTGCCAGCAGTGAATTAGTAGGGGTGAGCGAGCAGTACTTC. The chain recombines TRBV2 with TRBJ2-7; a weak D match, TRBD1 (5 bases). With 2 bases removed from V and 6 bases from J, the gap between germline ends came to 14 bases. Germline CDR1 is SNHLY and CDR2 is FYNNEI. The CDR3 spans 14 residues.

The rearrangement uses TRBV19 and TRBJ1-1; TRBD1 agrees at 8 bases. CDR3 length equals 13 residues. The ends lost 6 bases at V and 5 bases at J; junction bases unmatched: 5. Germline V lookup: CDR1 LNHDA, CDR2 SQIVND (reference sequence). The CDR3 coding sequence is TGTGCCAGTAGCCAGGACAGGGAGACTGAAGCTTTCTTT. Translation: CASSQDRETEAFF.

This rearrangement joins TRBV19 to TRBJ1-1; 11 bases fit TRBD1. Germline CDR1 reads LNHDA; CDR2 reads SQIVND (reference sequence). V lost 4 bases and J lost 6; bases outside the gene matches: 7. The CDR3 is 15 residues long. The CDR3 bases are TGTGCCAGTAGTAGGACAGGGGGCGGCTTCGCTGAAGCTTTCTTT. Amino acid sequence: CASSRTGGGFAEAFF.

In its sample, this clone was seen once. The V call is TRBV7-2, the J call TRBJ2-4, with a possible D match to TRBD1 (5 bases). Trimming stripped 5 bases from V and 13 bases from J, with 21 bases between. The CDR3 has 14 residues. Germline CDR1 is SGHTA and CDR2 is FQGNSA. CDR3 sequence reads: CASSLPPGQGPQYF. The CDR3 bases are TGTGCCAGCAGCCTACCCCCCGGGCAGGGTCCCCAGTACTTC.

The rearrangement links TRBV11-3 to TRBJ2-1; 7 bases fit TRBD2. There are 12 residues in the CDR3. Unmatched junction bases numbered 5, after V lost 8 bases and J lost 7 bases. Per the germline V gene, CDR1 is SGHNT and CDR2 is YENEEA. CDR3 loop: CASRGGSNEQFF. CDR3 nucleotides: TGTGCCAGCCGGGGCGGGAGTAATGAGCAGTTCTTC.

The V and J genes are TRBV27 and TRBJ1-2, with TRBD1 matching 10 bases. The trim removed 6 bases at V and 2 bases at J, leaving 9 bases unmatched. In germline, CDR1 is MNHEY, CDR2 SMNVEV (reference sequence). This CDR3 spans 16 amino acids. CDR3 protein: CASSPGTGASNYGYTF. The CDR3 DNA is TGTGCCAGCAGCCCCGGGACAGGGGCCTCGAACTATGGCTACACCTTC.

V and J are TRBV6-5 and TRBJ2-7; 10 bases fit TRBD1. Germline V CDR1 and CDR2: MNHEY, SVGAGI. The trim removed 6 bases at V and 5 bases at J, leaving 7 bases unmatched. CDR3 length: 14 amino acids. CDR3 nucleotides: TGTGCCAGCAGCACCGGACAGGGGGGCAACGAGCAGTACTTC. Translation gives CASSTGQGGNEQYF.

As concerns this clone: Other DNA sequences in this sample translate to the same CDR3. The rearrangement uses TRBV7-2 and TRBJ2-7; no firm D call. Trimming removed 5 bases at V and 0 bases at J, with 5 bases between. Germline V CDR1 and CDR2: SGHTA, FQGNSA. The CDR3 loop spans 12 amino acids. CDR3 coding DNA: TGTGCCAGCAGCCTAAGCTCCTACGAGCAGTACTTC. Its protein is CASSLSSYEQYF.

This sequence joins TRBV18 and TRBJ2-6, with D tentatively TRBD1 or TRBD2 (5 bases each). Between the trimmed V and J ends, which lost 1 base and 0 bases, there was a span of 10 bases. This CDR3 is built from 17 residues. Germline V gives CDR1 KGHSH, CDR2 LQKENI. This CDR3 reads CASSPRAGSSGANVLTF. The CDR3 nucleotides are TGTGCCAGCTCACCACGGGCAGGGAGCTCTGGGGCCAACGTCCTGACTTTC.

V and J are TRBV5-8 and TRBJ2-3, with a tentative D call TRBD2 (6 bases). CDR1 SGHTS and CDR2 YDEGEE come from the germline V gene. The CDR3 is 14 amino acids. Trimming took off 3 bases at V and 4 bases at J, with 12 bases between the two ends. The chain's CDR3 is CASSSGGSADTQYF. The CDR3, as DNA: TGTGCCAGCAGCTCTGGGGGGTCGGCAGATACGCAGTATTTT. Full variable domain (remainder filled in from reference TRBV5-8 and TRBJ2-3): EAGVTQSPTHLIKTRGQQATLRCSPISGHTSVYWYQQALGLGLQFLLWYDEGEERNRGNFPPRFSGRQFPNYSSELNVNALELEDSALYLCASSSGGSADTQYFGPGTRLTVL.

V and J are TRBV28 and TRBJ2-1, with D uncertain. This CDR3 has 15 amino acids. Germline lookup yields CDR1 MDHEN and CDR2 SYDVKM. With 2 bases removed from V and 0 bases from J, the gap between germline ends came to 8 bases. The CDR3: CASSLRTGSYNEQFF. The CDR3, as DNA: TGTGCCAGCAGTTTAAGAACCGGCTCCTACAATGAGCAGTTCTTC.

This clone was counted only a few times. The V and J genes are TRBV6-1 and TRBJ1-3; unclear D gene. The germline V and J ends were trimmed by 1 base and 0 bases, with 7 bases remaining between them. From germline, CDR1 is MNHNS and CDR2 SASEGT. The length of the CDR3 is 15 residues. The CDR3: CASSEVAGSGNTIYF. Written as DNA, the CDR3 is TGTGCCAGCAGTGAAGTGGCAGGCTCTGGAAACACCATATATTTT.